This T cell receptor beta chain is drawn from a study of radiation and T cells in renal cell carcinoma. Here immunoSEQ multiplex PCR was the method, and the copy in TCRdb shows in-frame clones only, minus some. In the table there are approximately 170,000 clones, 88% of which are singletons. Regarding time point: blood 4 weeks post-SBRT, at nephrectomy. Treatment here: 15 Gy SBRT to primary tumor, nephrectomy 4 weeks later. Nephrectomy followed 15 Gy stereotactic body radiation by 4 weeks. The patient's renal cell carcinoma had clear cell pathology. Germline CDR1 reads LNHDA; CDR2 reads SQIVND (reference sequence). V was shortened by 5 bases and J by 7 bases, with 17 bases between the two germline ends. The CDR3 is 15 residues long.

The sequencing here drew on blood, taken from a patient whose treatment included radiotherapy and nephrectomy. The chain is built from TRBV19 and TRBJ2-2, with D possibly matching TRBD1 (5 bases). The sequence derives from a woman between 50 and 59 years old with renal cell carcinoma. The CDR3 bases are TGTGCCAGTAGTGTGTCAGGGTCTAGAATCGGGGAGCTGTTTTTT. Translated, it gives CASSVSGSRIGELFF.